Below, 20 T cell receptor beta chains from the same sample are listed, as sequenced in a study of T-cell memory formation after mild COVID-19. TCRdb processed the 5' RACE reads anew with MiXCR; each CDR3 protein has one entry. The sample lists roughly 580,000 distinct CDR3 sequences; about a sixth were seen once. Sequences were obtained from PBMCs or a T cell subset sorted from them (not recorded which). These receptors were obtained from an adult woman who had mild COVID-19 (a few samples of this study predate the infection). Cell type and time point are not known.

The chain joins TRBV6-5 to TRBJ2-3, with D perhaps TRBD1 (5 bases). Germline V lookup: CDR1 MNHEY, CDR2 SVGAGI. This CDR3 is 14 amino acids long. Trimming removed 5 bases from V and 2 bases from J, with 11 bases in between. The CDR3 sequence is CASSRGGFTDTQYF. CDR3 in DNA: TGTGCCAGCAGTAGGGGTGGGTTCACAGATACGCAGTATTTT.

This clonotype appeared a few times. DNA for the CDR3: TGCGCCAGCAGCCAAGAATCCCAGGGCTTTGGCTACACCTTC. Translation gives CASSQESQGFGYTF. The chain links TRBV4-1 to TRBJ1-2; a possible D gene is TRBD1 (5 bases). Trimming left V 0 bases short and J 7 bases short, with 12 bases between. Looked up from germline, CDR1 is MGHRA and CDR2 is YSYEKL. The CDR3 sequence is 14 residues long.

This clonotype was observed many times. The chain is built from TRBV10-3 and TRBJ2-2; D may be TRBD2 (6 bases). This CDR3 spans 14 amino acids. Germline lookup yields CDR1 ENHRY and CDR2 SYGVKD. Trimming left V 0 bases short and J 7 bases short, with 9 bases between. DNA of the CDR3: TGTGCCATCAGTGAGTCCGGGGGAGTCGGGGAGCTGTTTTTT. It encodes CAISESGGVGELFF.

There are many counts of this clonotype. V gene TRBV3-1 combines with J gene TRBJ1-6, with D unclear. The germline V gene has CDR1 LGHDT and CDR2 YNNKEL (reference sequence). Between the trimmed V and J ends, which lost 0 bases and 10 bases, there was a span of 7 bases. CDR3 size: 13 residues. CDR3 bases: TGTGCCAGCAGCCAAGATTTAGGGTCACCCCTCCACTTT. Its translation: CASSQDLGSPLHF. The complete variable domain, with remaining parts taken from reference TRBV3-1 and TRBJ1-6, reads DTAVSQTPKYLVTQMGNDKSIKCEQNLGHDTMYWYKQDSKKFLKIMFSYNNKELIINETVPNRFSPKSPDKAHLNLHINSLELGDSAVYFCASSQDLGSPLHFGNGTRLTVT.

The V call is TRBV15, the J call TRBJ2-6, with D perhaps given as TRBD1 or TRBD2 (6 bases each). V was trimmed by 3 bases and J by 2 bases, leaving 11 bases between them. This CDR3 comprises 16 residues. CDR1 LNHNV and CDR2 YYDKDF come from the germline V gene (reference sequence). CDR3 region: CATSREGDPGANVLTF. Written as DNA, the CDR3 is TGTGCCACCAGCAGGGAGGGGGACCCTGGGGCCAACGTCCTGACTTTC.

The chain combines TRBV5-1 with TRBJ1-5; TRBD1 might be the D (5 bases). The V gene's germline CDR1 is SGHRS and CDR2 YFSETQ. The CDR3 contains 15 residues. The V gene lost 4 bases and the J gene lost 7 bases, with 18 bases spanning the gap. CDR3 DNA sequence: TGCGCCAGCAGCCTGGACGGGGGGGATCGACAGCCCCAGCATTTT. As protein: CASSLDGGDRQPQHF. The full variable domain, its missing parts supplied by reference TRBV5-1 and TRBJ1-5, is KAGVTQTPRYLIKTRGQQVTLSCSPISGHRSVSWYQQTPGQGLQFLFEYFSETQRNKGNFPGRFSGRQFSNSRSEMNVSTLELGDSALYLCASSLDGGDRQPQHFGDGTRLSIL.

This clonotype was counted only a few times. This sequence joins TRBV5-1 and TRBJ2-1, with TRBD1 identical over 7 bases. Looked up from germline, CDR1 is SGHRS and CDR2 is YFSETQ. V lost 5 bases to trimming and J lost 0 bases; unmatched junction nucleotides: 11. The CDR3 is 17 residues long. CDR3 loop: CASSSRGLSGSYNEQFF. DNA of the CDR3: TGCGCCAGCAGTTCGAGGGGGCTGTCGGGCTCCTACAATGAGCAGTTCTTC.

The rearrangement joins TRBV15 to TRBJ2-2; D is ambiguous. Germline loops: CDR1 LNHNV, CDR2 YYDKDF (reference sequence). There are 14 residues in the CDR3. The V and J ends lost 7 bases and 0 bases respectively, with 9 bases between them. In DNA form, the CDR3 reads TGTGCCACCACCTCAGTTTCGAACACCGGGGAGCTGTTTTTT. Translation: CATTSVSNTGELFF.

This clonotype was counted ten times or more. This chain connects TRBV7-9 to TRBJ2-7; D may be TRBD1 (6 bases). Germline lookup yields CDR1 SEHNR and CDR2 FQNEAQ (reference sequence). CDR3 length: 16 amino acids. V lost 5 bases and J lost 5, with 22 bases in between. CDR3 sequence: CASSHLGAGDVHEQYF. The CDR3 bases are TGTGCCAGCAGCCATCTGGGGGCAGGGGACGTCCACGAGCAGTACTTC.

This chain links TRBV6-6 with TRBJ2-7; 14 nucleotides agree with TRBD2. The CDR3 contains 19 residues. With V trimmed by 2 bases and J by 4 bases, 13 bases remained unmatched. Germline V gene data show CDR1 as MNHNY and CDR2 as SVGAGI (reference sequence). The CDR3 loop is CASSYPRLAGGPISYEQYF. CDR3 nucleotide sequence: TGTGCCAGCAGTTACCCCAGACTAGCGGGAGGGCCTATATCGTACGAGCAGTACTTC.

The V gene is TRBV24-1, the J gene TRBJ2-1, with D perhaps TRBD1 (6 bases). The length of the CDR3 is 15 residues. V was shortened by 4 bases and J by 5 bases, with 14 bases between the two germline ends. Germline-derived CDR1 and CDR2 are KGHDR and SFDVKD. CDR3 bases: TGTGCCACCAGTGAAAGAGACAGGCCCCACAATGAGCAGTTCTTC. Amino acids: CATSERDRPHNEQFF.

V gene TRBV20-1 combines with J gene TRBJ2-1; 13 bases fit TRBD2. The length of the CDR3 is 15 residues. Germline CDR1 reads DFQATT; CDR2 reads SNEGSKA (reference sequence). V dropped 5 bases and J dropped 8; count of bases not matched to a gene: 9. CDR3 in amino acids: CSAVKGLAGLYEQFF. The DNA of the CDR3 is TGCAGTGCTGTCAAGGGACTAGCGGGACTATATGAGCAGTTCTTC.

The rearrangement uses TRBV4-2 and TRBJ2-4, with 8 bases fitting TRBD2. The V and J ends lost 3 bases and 15 bases, in that order; junction bases with no gene match: 7. The CDR3 runs 12 residues. Germline values: CDR1 LGHNA, CDR2 YNFKEQ. CDR3: CASSHPTGGWYF. CDR3 nucleotide sequence: TGTGCCAGCAGCCACCCCACGGGAGGGTGGTACTTC.

The J gene is TRBJ2-1, the V gene TRBV24-1; D might be TRBD1 or TRBD2, each matching 6 bases. V shed 8 bases and J shed 3 bases, with 10 bases lying between them. The CDR3 has 13 amino acids. The V gene's germline CDR1 is KGHDR and CDR2 SFDVKD. CDR3 residues: CATKGGFYNEQFF. CDR3 DNA sequence: TGTGCCACCAAAGGGGGGTTCTACAATGAGCAGTTCTTC.

Written as DNA, the CDR3 is TGTGCCTGGAGTGTGGGGACAGGGGTAGGAGATACGCAGTATTTT. It yields the protein CAWSVGTGVGDTQYF. This chain connects TRBV30 to TRBJ2-3, with 10 bases identical to TRBD1. The CDR3 consists of 15 residues. Germline lookup yields CDR1 GTSNPN and CDR2 SVGIG (reference sequence). V was clipped by 0 bases and J by 5 bases; unmatched bases: 5. Looking up the rest from reference TRBV30 and TRBJ2-3 gives the full variable domain: SQTIHQWPATLVQPVGSPLSLECTVEGTSNPNLYWYRQAAGRGLQLLFYSVGIGQISSEVPQNLSASRPQDRQFILSSKKLLLSDSGFYLCAWSVGTGVGDTQYFGPGTRLTVL.

The chain joins TRBV9 to TRBJ1-2, with TRBD1 matching over 8 bases. This CDR3 has 14 amino acids. J lost 1 base, V lost 3 bases, and 2 bases had no gene match. Germline CDR1 SGDLS, CDR2 YYNGEE. CDR3 sequence reads: CASSADRGNYGYTF. The CDR3 coding sequence is TGTGCCAGCAGCGCCGACAGGGGTAACTATGGCTACACCTTC.

This sequence joins TRBV6-6 and TRBJ2-6; D unclear. V lost 5 bases and J lost 1, with 9 bases in between. The length of the CDR3 is 15 residues. Germline CDR1 reads MNHNY; CDR2 reads SVGAGI (reference sequence). The CDR3 is CASSRTDSGANVLTF. The CDR3 bases are TGTGCCAGCAGTCGTACTGATTCTGGGGCCAACGTCCTGACTTTC.

The sample holds a few counts of this clonotype. The chain employs TRBV5-1 and TRBJ2-3, with D possibly TRBD1 on 6 matching bases. The CDR3 extends over 17 amino acids. V lost 0 bases, J lost 2 bases, and 16 bases lay in between. Germline-derived CDR1 and CDR2 are SGHRS and YFSETQ. The CDR3 DNA reads as TGCGCCAGCAGCTTGGGCCACCGGGACATTGTCACAGATACGCAGTATTTT. It translates to CASSLGHRDIVTDTQYF. The whole variable domain, filled in from reference TRBV5-1 and TRBJ2-3, reads KAGVTQTPRYLIKTRGQQVTLSCSPISGHRSVSWYQQTPGQGLQFLFEYFSETQRNKGNFPGRFSGRQFSNSRSEMNVSTLELGDSALYLCASSLGHRDIVTDTQYFGPGTRLTVL.

This clonotype was seen a few times. The chain employs TRBV3-1 and TRBJ2-2; TRBD2 might be the D (5 bases). V was clipped by 6 bases and J by 5 bases, with 7 bases between them. Germline V gives CDR1 LGHDT, CDR2 YNNKEL (reference sequence). This CDR3 has 12 amino acids. Written as DNA, the CDR3 is TGTGCCAGCAGGAGGACTACCGGGGAGCTGTTTTTT. As protein: CASRRTTGELFF.

CDR3 protein: CASSLEGNEKLFF. CDR3 in DNA: TGCGCCAGCAGCTTGGAAGGGAATGAAAAACTGTTTTTT. J is TRBJ1-4 and V is TRBV5-1, with D unresolved. Germline CDR1 and CDR2: SGHRS and YFSETQ. The CDR3 is made up of 13 amino acids. The V end lost 0 bases, the J end lost 5 bases, and 5 bases lay between the germline ends.